This T cell receptor beta chain stems from a study of OX40 agonist ivuxolimab in advanced cancers. Broader study findings: Clonal expansion in partial responders at 0.1-3.0 mg/kg ranked among the lowest.

The CDR3 covers 13 residues. Trimming stripped 3 bases from V and 8 bases from J, with 13 bases between. Germline CDR1 reads KGHSH; CDR2 reads LQKENI. Turning to this clone: What it binds is not known.

Sequenced by immunoSEQ multiplex PCR; TCRdb stores in-frame clones only, minus some. The sample includes 90,000 to 100,000 clones, just under 85% of them seen just once. The genes are TRBV18 and TRBJ1-2; the D is unclear. The sequencing used CD4+ or CD8+ T cells sorted from blood, collected in a trial of the OX40 agonist ivuxolimab. The receptor was derived from an adult with an advanced solid tumor such as melanoma, head and neck, liver or kidney cancer. DNA for the CDR3: TGTGCCAGCTCACCGGCGGCGGGGAAAGGCTACACCTTC. Amino acids: CASSPAAGKGYTF.